This is a list of T cell receptor beta chains from one sample in a study of shared T cell receptors in the human thymus. The assay was immunoSEQ multiplex PCR, and TCRdb's table has in-frame clones only and misses some. The table has 500,000 to 850,000 clones, about 89% seen once. This sample was also put to use in a study of human thymus T cells.

The sequencing input was thymocytes. The origin of the receptors is a boy less than two years old with a congenital heart defect. CDR3s include the opening cysteine and the closing phenylalanine or tryptophan. D genes are given only for firm matches. Clone size is given for some rows only: seen once, a few or many times, or a class if the clone is expanded.

v_gene: TRBV4-3
d_gene: TRBD2
abundance: once
j_gene: TRBJ2-3
CDR3aa: CASSQGIPGSGTSRGTDTQYF

v_gene: TRBV5-1
d_gene: TRBD1
abundance: -
j_gene: TRBJ2-5
CDR3aa: CASKLQGAKETQYF

v_gene: TRBV11-2
d_gene: -
abundance: -
j_gene: TRBJ2-7
CDR3aa: CASSLNPPPRDYEQYF

v_gene: TRBV20-1
d_gene: -
abundance: -
j_gene: TRBJ1-3
CDR3aa: CSARGYNTIYF

v_gene: TRBV14
d_gene: -
abundance: -
j_gene: TRBJ1-3
CDR3aa: CASSQVYGNTSGNTIYF

v_gene: TRBV30
d_gene: -
abundance: -
j_gene: TRBJ2-6
CDR3aa: CAWSSGYAGANVLTF

v_gene: TRBV7-9
d_gene: -
abundance: -
j_gene: TRBJ2-1
CDR3aa: CASSLGSPYNEQFF

v_gene: TRBV9
d_gene: -
abundance: -
j_gene: TRBJ2-7
CDR3aa: CASRQGGEDGLTYEQYF

v_gene: TRBV7-9
d_gene: -
abundance: -
j_gene: TRBJ1-3
CDR3aa: CASSLRDKPGHRSGNTIYF

v_gene: TRBV7-2
d_gene: -
abundance: -
j_gene: TRBJ2-5
CDR3aa: CASSSPGGQETQYF

v_gene: TRBV6-5
d_gene: -
abundance: -
j_gene: TRBJ1-6
CDR3aa: CASSYARVGNSPLHF

v_gene: TRBV4-1
d_gene: -
abundance: -
j_gene: TRBJ1-1
CDR3aa: CASSQGPQAYTEAFF

v_gene: TRBV30
d_gene: TRBD1
abundance: -
j_gene: TRBJ2-3
CDR3aa: CAWREQGANTQYF

v_gene: TRBV14
d_gene: TRBD2
abundance: few
j_gene: TRBJ2-3
CDR3aa: CASSRRGYPDTQYF

v_gene: TRBV30
d_gene: -
abundance: few
j_gene: TRBJ1-4
CDR3aa: CAATGTGSEKLFF

v_gene: TRBV28
d_gene: -
abundance: once
j_gene: TRBJ2-5
CDR3aa: CGAVGTAGAKRQETQYF

v_gene: TRBV5-3
d_gene: TRBD2
abundance: -
j_gene: TRBJ2-7
CDR3aa: CARSQRGGSWRYEQYF

v_gene: TRBV6-4
d_gene: -
abundance: -
j_gene: TRBJ2-2
CDR3aa: CASSHRLAGANTGELFF

v_gene: TRBV2
d_gene: TRBD1
abundance: -
j_gene: TRBJ2-6
CDR3aa: CASSEGDRSNSGANVLTF

v_gene: TRBV28
d_gene: TRBD1
abundance: -
j_gene: TRBJ2-5
CDR3aa: CASSPDRGETQYF

v_gene: TRBV5-3
d_gene: -
abundance: -
j_gene: TRBJ1-1
CDR3aa: CARSLGAGTDTEAFF

v_gene: TRBV10-3
d_gene: -
abundance: -
j_gene: TRBJ2-1
CDR3aa: CAISHRDTKQFF

v_gene: TRBV4-1
d_gene: TRBD1
abundance: -
j_gene: TRBJ2-7
CDR3aa: CASSHLRQGQHQELWAYEQYF

v_gene: TRBV30
d_gene: -
abundance: -
j_gene: TRBJ1-6
CDR3aa: CAWRSWQAAYNSPLHF

v_gene: TRBV2
d_gene: TRBD1
abundance: -
j_gene: TRBJ1-1
CDR3aa: CASSSHRGRGNTEAFF

v_gene: TRBV19
d_gene: -
abundance: few
j_gene: TRBJ1-2
CDR3aa: CASSRPGANYGYTF

v_gene: TRBV5-6
d_gene: -
abundance: -
j_gene: TRBJ2-5
CDR3aa: CASSGRVYQETQYF

v_gene: TRBV5-1
d_gene: -
abundance: -
j_gene: TRBJ2-2
CDR3aa: CASRGGGAIGSGELFF

v_gene: TRBV11-2
d_gene: -
abundance: -
j_gene: TRBJ1-1
CDR3aa: CASSHKPGSTEAFF

v_gene: TRBV9
d_gene: TRBD1
abundance: -
j_gene: TRBJ1-1
CDR3aa: CASSPRQGRGVNTEAFF

v_gene: TRBV28
d_gene: TRBD2
abundance: -
j_gene: TRBJ2-7
CDR3aa: CASSSGTSGISHYEQYF

v_gene: TRBV10-3
d_gene: -
abundance: -
j_gene: TRBJ2-7
CDR3aa: CAIGSGLSYEQYF

v_gene: TRBV6-1
d_gene: TRBD2
abundance: -
j_gene: TRBJ2-7
CDR3aa: CASSEPSGRGEQYF

v_gene: TRBV28
d_gene: -
abundance: -
j_gene: TRBJ2-1
CDR3aa: CASNLHGDEQFF

v_gene: TRBV28
d_gene: TRBD1
abundance: few
j_gene: TRBJ1-2
CDR3aa: CASSLNGGGDPHYGYTF

v_gene: TRBV6-1
d_gene: -
abundance: -
j_gene: TRBJ2-7
CDR3aa: CASMRPGVREQYF

v_gene: TRBV6-6
d_gene: TRBD2
abundance: -
j_gene: TRBJ2-1
CDR3aa: CASESERENEQFF

v_gene: TRBV11-2
d_gene: -
abundance: -
j_gene: TRBJ2-7
CDR3aa: CASSFSGVYEQYF

v_gene: TRBV19
d_gene: TRBD1
abundance: -
j_gene: TRBJ1-6
CDR3aa: CASSTGTELSPLHF

v_gene: TRBV19
d_gene: TRBD2
abundance: -
j_gene: TRBJ2-3
CDR3aa: CASSRREASTDTQYF

v_gene: TRBV27
d_gene: -
abundance: -
j_gene: TRBJ2-6
CDR3aa: CASSFRGVRLSSGANVLTF

v_gene: TRBV30
d_gene: -
abundance: -
j_gene: TRBJ2-5
CDR3aa: CAWSVGDTYQETQYF

v_gene: TRBV28
d_gene: TRBD2
abundance: once
j_gene: TRBJ2-1
CDR3aa: CASRPGTNGRSDEQFF

v_gene: TRBV6-5
d_gene: -
abundance: -
j_gene: TRBJ2-5
CDR3aa: CASHRGSGFAETQYF

v_gene: TRBV5-4
d_gene: TRBD2
abundance: -
j_gene: TRBJ2-5
CDR3aa: CASSFSGRIETQYF

v_gene: TRBV7-2
d_gene: -
abundance: -
j_gene: TRBJ2-6
CDR3aa: CASMTRGSGANVLTF

v_gene: TRBV5-1
d_gene: -
abundance: once
j_gene: TRBJ2-7
CDR3aa: CASSANGGTQWGGSYEQYF

v_gene: TRBV2
d_gene: TRBD2
abundance: -
j_gene: TRBJ2-5
CDR3aa: CASSSPSGRETQYF

v_gene: TRBV18
d_gene: -
abundance: -
j_gene: TRBJ2-4
CDR3aa: CASSPTTSWGDIQYF

v_gene: TRBV27
d_gene: -
abundance: -
j_gene: TRBJ2-7
CDR3aa: CASSLGTTGTSYEQYF

v_gene: TRBV18
d_gene: -
abundance: -
j_gene: TRBJ2-1
CDR3aa: CASSPPGGQYNEQFF

v_gene: TRBV19
d_gene: TRBD2
abundance: -
j_gene: TRBJ2-2
CDR3aa: CASSMPTSGVTGELFF

v_gene: TRBV7-8
d_gene: -
abundance: once
j_gene: TRBJ1-5
CDR3aa: CASSLAYYQPQHF

v_gene: TRBV2
d_gene: -
abundance: -
j_gene: TRBJ2-3
CDR3aa: CASSATGSDTQYF

v_gene: TRBV11-3
d_gene: TRBD1
abundance: -
j_gene: TRBJ2-2
CDR3aa: CASSFSGGTGELFF

v_gene: TRBV6-6
d_gene: -
abundance: -
j_gene: TRBJ2-1
CDR3aa: CASVGPDEQFF

v_gene: TRBV20-1
d_gene: TRBD1
abundance: -
j_gene: TRBJ1-2
CDR3aa: CSVRTGHGYTF

v_gene: TRBV5-4
d_gene: TRBD2
abundance: -
j_gene: TRBJ2-7
CDR3aa: CASSLDSGVPYEQYF

v_gene: TRBV29-1
d_gene: TRBD2
abundance: -
j_gene: TRBJ2-5
CDR3aa: CSVEDLVLSGRPQETQYF